Listed here are 4 T cell receptor beta chains from one sample, sequenced in a study of spatial heterogeneity in lung cancer (dated by TCRdb to the late 2010s). The intended sense of this specimen's time point label: blood at routine non-recurrence follow-up after resection. Whole RNA extracted from tumor and nontumor lung tissue, or from cryopreserved PBMC samples, was used for TCR sequencing without cell sorting. The library was made by 5' RACE. The listed sequencing device is NextSeq 500. Clones were called with MiXCR by TCRdb after fastp trimmed the public reads at Q25, and only in-frame beta chains were retained. Under each unique CDR3 protein, matching rows form one entry showing the most common genes and DNA. Counted in this sample were around 110,000 distinct CDR3 sequences; 10% to 15% of them appeared once. The top ten clonotypes cover around a sixth of the sample. This material consisted of PBMCs, taken at follow-up. These TCRs come from a male donor with early-stage non-small cell lung cancer.

This clonotype was seen a few times. This chain uses TRBV30 with TRBJ2-7; no reliable D call. V lost 0 bases and J 10 bases, leaving 16 bases between the germline ends. There are 13 residues in the CDR3. CDR1 and CDR2 (germline): GTSNPN, SVGIG (reference sequence). This CDR3 is CAWSVPPKIEQYF. CDR3 nucleotides: TGTGCCTGGAGTGTGCCGCCTAAAATAGAACAGTACTTC.

The genes are TRBV4-1 and TRBJ1-5; D is ambiguous. The CDR3 runs to 13 residues. Trimming shortened V by 3 bases and J by 4 bases, and 7 bases separated the two germline ends. The germline V gene encodes CDR1 MGHRA and CDR2 YSYEKL. As DNA, the CDR3 is TGCGCCAGCAGCCACGGCCCAAATCAGCCCCAGCATTTT. Translated: CASSHGPNQPQHF.

This clonotype has at least ten counts. J is TRBJ2-2 and V is TRBV29-1, with D possibly matching TRBD1 (6 bases). The germline CDR1 and CDR2 sequences are SQVTM and ANQGSEA. This CDR3 spans 14 amino acids. Trimming left V 1 base short and J 0 bases short, with 6 bases between. The CDR3 region has the DNA TGCAGCGTTGAAGGGGACACGAACACCGGGGAGCTGTTTTTT. Its protein product is CSVEGDTNTGELFF.

The chain combines TRBV4-2 with TRBJ2-7; D remains ambiguous. This CDR3 contains 15 residues. V lost 0 bases and J lost 4, with 13 bases in between. Germline V gives CDR1 LGHNA, CDR2 YNFKEQ. In DNA, the CDR3 is TGTGCCAGCAGCCAAGATTGGGCTTACCAATACGAGCAGTACTTC. This gives the protein CASSQDWAYQYEQYF.